Sequencing of this T cell receptor beta chain was carried out in a study of blood T cell repertoires in COVID-19. Study in general: PBMCs, B-cell-depleted T cells, or T cells were the source of the cDNA or gDNA that made up the material.

J was trimmed by 4 bases and V by 5 bases; bases with no gene match: 12. The V gene's germline CDR1 is LNHDA and CDR2 SQIVND (reference sequence). This CDR3 has 19 residues. A COVID-19 case was met by exposed participants within 2 weeks before study entry. Measured with immunoSEQ multiplex PCR; TCRdb has only the in-frame clones, and not every one. The table has 250,000 to 300,000 clones, around 83% seen once; the top ten hold around 5%. The receptor was isolated from a man aged 35 to 55 who had been exposed to COVID-19. V usage is TRBV19 and J usage is TRBJ2-1, with TRBD2 matching over 15 bases. The sequenced material came from PBMCs or T cells enriched from blood (not recorded which). The chain's CDR3 is CASSSPRGLAGGSYNEQFF. The CDR3 coding sequence is TGTGCCAGTAGTTCCCCTAGGGGACTAGCGGGAGGTTCATACAATGAGCAGTTCTTC.